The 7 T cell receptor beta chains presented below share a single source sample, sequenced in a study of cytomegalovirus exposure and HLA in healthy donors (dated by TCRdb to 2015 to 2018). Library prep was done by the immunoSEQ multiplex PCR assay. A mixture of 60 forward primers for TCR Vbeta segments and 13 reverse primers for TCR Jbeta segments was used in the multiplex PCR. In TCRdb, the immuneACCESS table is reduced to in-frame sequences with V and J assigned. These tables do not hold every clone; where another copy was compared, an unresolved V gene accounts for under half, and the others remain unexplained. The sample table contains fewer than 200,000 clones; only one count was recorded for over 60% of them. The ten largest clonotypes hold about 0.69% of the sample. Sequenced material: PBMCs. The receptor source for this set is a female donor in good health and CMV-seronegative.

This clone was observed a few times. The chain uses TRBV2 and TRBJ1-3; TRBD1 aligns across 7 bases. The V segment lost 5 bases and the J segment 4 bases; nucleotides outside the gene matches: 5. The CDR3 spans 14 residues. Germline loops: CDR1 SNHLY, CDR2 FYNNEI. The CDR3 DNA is TGTGCCAGCAGTAACAAGGACAGGGGAAACACCATATATTTT. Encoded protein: CASSNKDRGNTIYF.

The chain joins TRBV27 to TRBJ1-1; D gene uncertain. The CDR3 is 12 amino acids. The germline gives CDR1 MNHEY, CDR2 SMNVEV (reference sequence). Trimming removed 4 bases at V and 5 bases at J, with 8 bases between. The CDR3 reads CASSSGWTEAFF. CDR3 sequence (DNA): TGTGCCAGCAGTTCGGGGTGGACTGAAGCTTTCTTT.

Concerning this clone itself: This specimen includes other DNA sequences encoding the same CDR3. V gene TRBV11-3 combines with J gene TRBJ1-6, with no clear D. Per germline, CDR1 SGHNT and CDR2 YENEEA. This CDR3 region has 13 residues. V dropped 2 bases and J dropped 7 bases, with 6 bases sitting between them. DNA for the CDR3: TGTGCCAGCAGCTTAAAACTGAATTCACCCCTCCACTTT. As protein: CASSLKLNSPLHF.

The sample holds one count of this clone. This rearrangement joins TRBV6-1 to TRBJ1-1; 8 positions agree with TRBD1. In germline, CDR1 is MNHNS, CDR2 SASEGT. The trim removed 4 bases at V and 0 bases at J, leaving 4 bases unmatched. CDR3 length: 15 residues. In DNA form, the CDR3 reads TGTGCCAGCAGTGGCCAGGACAGGGTGAACACTGAAGCTTTCTTT. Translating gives CASSGQDRVNTEAFF.

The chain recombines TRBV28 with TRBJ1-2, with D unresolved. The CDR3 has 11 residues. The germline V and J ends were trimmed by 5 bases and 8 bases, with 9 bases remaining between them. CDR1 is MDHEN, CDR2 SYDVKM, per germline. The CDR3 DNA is TGTGCCAGCAGTGGGGAGGAGGGCTACACCTTC. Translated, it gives CASSGEEGYTF.

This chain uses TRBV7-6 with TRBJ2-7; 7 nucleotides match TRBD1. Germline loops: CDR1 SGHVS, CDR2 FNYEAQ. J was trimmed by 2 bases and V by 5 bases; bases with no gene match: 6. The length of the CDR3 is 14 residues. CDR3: CASSLGDSTYEQYF. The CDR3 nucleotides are TGTGCCAGCAGCCTTGGGGACAGTACCTACGAGCAGTACTTC.

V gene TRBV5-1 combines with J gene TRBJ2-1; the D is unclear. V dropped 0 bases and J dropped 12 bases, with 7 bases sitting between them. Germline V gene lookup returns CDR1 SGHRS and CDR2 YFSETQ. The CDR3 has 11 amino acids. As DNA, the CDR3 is TGCGCCAGCAGCTTGGACTATAGGCAGTTCTTC. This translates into CASSLDYRQFF.